This TCR beta chain was profiled in a study of blood T cell repertoires in COVID-19. Turning to the study itself: Donors in the United States, Italy and Spain gave samples during acute or convalescent COVID-19. PBMCs, B-cell-depleted T cells, or T cells were the source of the cDNA or gDNA that made up the material.

Individuals drawn from about 26 US areas were about 18 to 89 years old. Donors in Cohort 3 who had recovered were those with two negative PCRs, healthcare professional clearance, or resolution of their symptoms. The assay was immunoSEQ multiplex PCR, and TCRdb's table has in-frame clones only and misses some. The sample contains about 300,000 clones, around 90% of which appear only once. This CDR3 is built from 20 residues. Germline V gives CDR1 SGHVS, CDR2 FQNEAQ. After removal of 5 bases from V and 3 bases from J, the junction contained 19 bases not matched to a gene. The chain links TRBV7-8 to TRBJ2-7; 13 bases line up with TRBD2. The sequence was collected from a woman aged 30 to 39 who had recovered from COVID-19. Sequenced material: PBMCs or T cells enriched from blood (not recorded which). In DNA, the CDR3 is TGTGCCAGCAGCCCAACCCGGGGACTAGCGGGGTCAGATCCCCTCTACGAGCAGTACTTC. Translating it yields CASSPTRGLAGSDPLYEQYF.